The rows below give T cell receptor beta chains drawn from one sample of a study of blood T cell repertoires in COVID-19. Only in-frame clones appear in the TCRdb table, and some are missing; sequencing was by immunoSEQ multiplex PCR. This sample yields about 140,000 clones, of which roughly 85% are seen a single time; approximately 4% belongs to the top ten. Specimen: peripheral blood. Receptors were obtained from a man between 60 and 75 years old with acute or convalescent COVID-19. Both conserved end residues are part of each CDR3. D genes are given only for firm matches. Size tells how often a clone was seen (once, few, many) or the class of an expanded clone, and some rows leave it out.

TRBV5-1,TRBJ2-3,-,-,TGCGCCAGCACTCCCGAGGGGGGGCGCACAGATACGCAGTATTTT,CASTPEGGRTDTQYF
TRBV7-2,TRBJ2-7,-,TRBD2,TGTGCCAGCAGCTACCTAGCGGGGAACTCCTACGAGCAGTACTTC,CASSYLAGNSYEQYF
TRBV7-8,TRBJ1-4,-,-,TGTGCCAGCAGCACGGACACAACAACTAATGAAAAACTGTTTTTT,CASSTDTTTNEKLFF
TRBV5-6,TRBJ2-3,-,TRBD1,TGTGCCAGCAGCCCGGACAGGGTTGGCACAGATACGCAGTATTTT,CASSPDRVGTDTQYF
TRBV6-5,TRBJ2-7,-,-,TGTGCCAGCGGCCAGGGATCCAACTACTACGAGCAGTACTTC,CASGQGSNYYEQYF
TRBV7-6,TRBJ2-5,-,TRBD2,TGTGCCAGCAGCCCCCAACCCTCTAGCGGGAGGAATTCTCGGACCCAGTACTTC,CASSPQPSSGRNSRTQYF
TRBV28,TRBJ1-3,-,TRBD1,TGTGCCAGCAGTTCCCTGGCAGGGGGCAGAAACACCATATATTTT,CASSSLAGGRNTIYF
TRBV2,TRBJ1-6,-,-,TGTGCCAGCAGCGACAACGCCGGAGGGTCACCCCTCCACTTT,CASSDNAGGSPLHF
TRBV28,TRBJ2-7,-,-,TGTGCCACCAGGGGTCAGGCCCGCGAGCAGTACTTC,CATRGQAREQYF
TRBV7-2,TRBJ1-6,-,-,TGTGCCAGCACCGTCCCCGCGGGGGATTCACCCCTCCACTTT,CASTVPAGDSPLHF
TRBV7-3,TRBJ2-3,few,-,TGTGCCAGCAGCTTTAGCGGTTTCTACACAGATACGCAGTATTTT,CASSFSGFYTDTQYF
TRBV5-4,TRBJ2-1,-,-,TGTGCCAGCAGCTTCAGGGTCGGAGAGCAGTTCTTC,CASSFRVGEQFF
TRBV28,TRBJ2-2,-,TRBD2,TGTGCCAGCAGTTTTGAAGGCGGGAGGGGATTCGGCGGGGAGCTGTTTTTT,CASSFEGGRGFGGELFF
TRBV24-1,TRBJ2-7,few,TRBD2,TGTGCCACCAGGGAGCGGGGGCGCCCAGCCTACGAGCAGTACTTC,CATRERGRPAYEQYF
TRBV28,TRBJ1-4,-,-,TGTGCCAGCAGAAGAAGGGAAGGGGCGAATGAAAAACTGTTTTTT,CASRRREGANEKLFF
TRBV11-1,TRBJ2-5,-,TRBD2,TGTGCCAGCAGCCCCCGGACTAGCGCGATCCAAGAGACCCAGTACTTC,CASSPRTSAIQETQYF
TRBV18,TRBJ1-2,-,-,TGTGCCAGCTCACCTGACGCAGGGGTCTATGGCTACACCTTC,CASSPDAGVYGYTF
TRBV27,TRBJ2-5,-,-,TGTGCCAGCAGTTTATGGGGCGCAGAGACCCAGTACTTC,CASSLWGAETQYF
TRBV12-1,TRBJ1-1,-,-,TGTGCCAGCAGCTTTGTAGCAGTCATGAACACTGAAGCTTTCTTT,CASSFVAVMNTEAFF
TRBV9,TRBJ2-5,-,TRBD2,TGTGCCAGCAGCGCCACTAGCGGACGCCAAGAGACCCAGTACTTC,CASSATSGRQETQYF
TRBV6-1,TRBJ1-1,-,TRBD1,TGTGCCAGCAGTGAAGTTGAGGGGGCGGTGAACACTGAAGCTTTCTTT,CASSEVEGAVNTEAFF
TRBV15,TRBJ1-5,-,TRBD1,TGTGCCACCAGCAGAGGTGACAGGGTCCGCAATCAGCCCCAGCATTTT,CATSRGDRVRNQPQHF
TRBV5-8,TRBJ2-5,-,-,TGTGCCAGCAGCGAGGGGGGGCTGCCCCAAGAGACCCAGTACTTC,CASSEGGLPQETQYF
TRBV7-2,TRBJ2-1,-,TRBD2,TGTGCCAGCACCCTAGCGGGACTCAATGAGCAGTTCTTC,CASTLAGLNEQFF